The sequence of this T cell receptor beta chain was determined in a study of T cell responses to AZD1222 COVID-19 vaccine (dated by TCRdb to about 2021). About the full investigation: AZD1222 recipients whose second dose came at about 4 weeks and those whose second dose came at about 12 weeks were combined into one group, since spike-specific TCR depth and breadth did not differ between the two schedules. A total of 230 or so trial participants underwent TCR sequencing, of whom about 200 received two doses of AZD1222 and about 25 received two doses of the MenACWY control vaccine. Trial participants were enrolled into age subgroups of 18-55, 56-69 and 70-plus years, which contained roughly 150, 30 and 60 TCR-sequenced participants, respectively.

The sample's time point label, decoded: baseline before first vaccination. Vaccinee samples were obtained from the UK trials COV001 and COV002, which included a single-blind randomized controlled phase 2/3 trial of AZD1222 (ChAdOx1 nCoV-19) in healthy adults. For TCRbeta chain sequencing, PBMC samples from trial participants were taken at day 0 and at day 28 after the second dose. Turning to this clone: Its antigen is currently not known. No much larger clonotype is one base removed from it; base qualities were not supplied.

The CDR3 regions of human TCRbeta chains were subjected to immunosequencing. In the original analysis: TCRs in the repertoires were matched against a reference library of SARS-CoV-2-specific TCRs that had been generated with the MIRA antigen-specificity platform. Breadth meant the fraction of unique TCRs that were SARS-CoV-2-associated, whereas depth meant the fraction of total T cells that were SARS-CoV-2-associated. Using the MIRA data, each spike-specific TCR was assigned both to the spike region to which the TCR was reactive and to a CD4 or CD8 class. Log10-transformed breadth and depth values were compared by one-way ANOVA with Sidak's multiple comparisons tests. Not all clones reach the TCRdb copy of this immuneACCESS table, which keeps in-frame sequences only. Checked studies attribute under half of the gap to unresolved V genes and leave the rest unexplained. V, J and clone size were drawn from that table, and D and trimming were deduced from the DNA. The sample table shows around 130,000 clones, and approximately 93% are seen once. The ten largest clones take up 3.1% of the sample.

The study at large found these results: Because no samples from the day 14 peak response were available, repertoires could be characterized only after the peak T cell response. The whole spike protein was spanned by vaccine-associated CD4 TCRs, and dominant responses were seen in regions 160-218 and 743-854. Conclusions about previously exposed vaccinees are limited, since just six AZD1222 recipients were seropositive for SARS-CoV-2 at baseline. After two AZD1222 doses, spike-specific TCR breadth and depth were significantly higher than at day 0 and than in MenACWY recipients. Reportedly, close to half of the unique spike-specific TCRs recognized epitopes lying outside the regions that are mutated in the B.1.351 and B.1.1.7 variants. Participants were mostly white British and included more females than males, and it was suggested by the authors that clonal diversity may have been underestimated. In the small 56-69-year group, the increase in depth fell short of significance, most likely because of low power.

Via the germline V gene (reference sequence), CDR1 is MNHEY and CDR2 SMNVEV. The CDR3 spans 15 residues, from the cysteine through the phenylalanine. The kept DNA is CDR3 alone, 45 bases in frame from the first base. Trimming leaves V shorter by 3 bases and J shorter by 4 bases, with the junction holding 9 bases beyond the gene matches. This chain joins TRBV27 to TRBJ2-7; 7 central bases correspond to TRBD2. The starting material was peripheral blood, obtained on day 0 of AZD1222 vaccination. The sequence was collected from an adult in good health. The CDR3 region: CASSLAGEMVYEQYF. Here is the DNA: TGTGCCAGCAGTTTGGCGGGAGAAATGGTTTACGAGCAGTACTTC.